Presented here are 15 T cell receptor beta chains from one specimen sequenced in a study of blood T cell repertoires in COVID-19. Assay: immunoSEQ multiplex PCR; the TCRdb copy retains only in-frame clones and omits some. This sample carries roughly 120,000 clones, about 85% of them seen once, and the ten largest clones take approximately 2%. Sequenced: peripheral blood. These receptors all stem from a man in his sixties or seventies with acute or convalescent COVID-19.

The genes are TRBV3-1 (or the pseudogene TRBV3-2) and TRBJ2-7; D is uncertain. V lost 1 base and J 3 bases, leaving 7 bases between the germline ends. The CDR3 has 13 residues. Germline CDR1 reads LGHDT; CDR2 reads YNNKEL (reference sequence). The CDR3 loop reads CASSQARSYEQYF. The DNA of the CDR3 is TGTGCCAGCAGCCAAGCTCGGAGCTACGAGCAGTACTTC.

CDR3 loop: CASSVGPGYNSPLHF. CDR3 in DNA: TGTGCCAGCAGCGTAGGGCCGGGGTATAATTCACCCCTCCACTTT. The chain links TRBV9 to TRBJ1-6; D is unresolved. V was cut by 0 bases and J by 4 bases, with 8 bases left in between. There are 15 residues in the CDR3. Germline CDR1 is SGDLS and CDR2 is YYNGEE.

This chain joins TRBV18 and TRBJ2-1; 8 bases are a match to TRBD2. The CDR3 is 15 amino acids. Losses at the gene ends were 1 base for V and 3 bases for J; bases not matched to a gene: 2. Per the germline V gene, CDR1 is KGHSH and CDR2 is LQKENI. The CDR3: CASSPRSGGYNEQFF. CDR3 bases: TGTGCCAGCTCACCACGGAGCGGGGGCTACAATGAGCAGTTCTTC.

This chain connects TRBV10-2 to TRBJ2-5; 11 bases fit TRBD2. The J segment lost 5 bases and the V segment lost 5 bases, leaving 7 bases of the junction unmatched. The germline CDR1 and CDR2 sequences are WSHSY and SAAADI. The length of the CDR3 is 15 residues. CDR3 loop: CASSPTSGGSETQYF. The DNA of the CDR3 is TGCGCCAGCAGTCCCACTAGCGGGGGAAGCGAGACCCAGTACTTC.

This clone has a single count. The chain carries TRBV11-3 and TRBJ2-3, with TRBD2 identical over 9 bases. The CDR3 spans 17 residues. In germline, CDR1 is SGHNT, CDR2 YENEEA. V lost 0 bases, J lost 4 bases, and 8 bases stayed unmatched. The CDR3: CASSLDSLAGGSDTQYF. The CDR3 nucleotides read TGTGCCAGCAGCTTAGATTCGTTGGCGGGGGGGTCAGATACGCAGTATTTT.

The chain uses TRBV4-1 and TRBJ2-3, with TRBD2 matching over 8 bases. After removal of 8 bases from V and 1 base from J, the junction contained 11 bases not matched to a gene. Germline V CDR1 and CDR2: MGHRA, YSYEKL. The CDR3 extends over 16 amino acids. This chain's CDR3 is CASLDGPGGGTDTQYF. CDR3 in DNA: TGCGCCAGCCTGGATGGTCCGGGAGGGGGCACAGATACGCAGTATTTT.

The rearrangement uses TRBV2 and TRBJ1-2; perhaps TRBD1 as D (6 bases). Germline CDR1 is SNHLY and CDR2 is FYNNEI. This CDR3 contains 12 residues. V lost 4 bases, J lost 7 bases, and 10 bases lay in between. CDR3 residues: CASSGGPGGYTF. In DNA, the CDR3 is TGTGCCAGCAGTGGGGGGCCGGGTGGCTACACCTTC.

This chain connects TRBV5-8 to TRBJ1-2; 7 positions agree with TRBD1. The germline V gene encodes CDR1 SGHTS and CDR2 YDEGEE. The V segment lost 2 bases and the J segment 7 bases; nucleotides outside the gene matches: 11. The CDR3 has 15 residues. CDR3 sequence reads: CASSLNAGRGFGYTF. DNA for the CDR3: TGTGCCAGCAGCTTAAATGCCGGCAGGGGGTTTGGCTACACCTTC.

The J gene is TRBJ1-2, the V gene TRBV5-4, with a weak D call TRBD1 (5 bases). Trimming took 5 bases from V and 4 from J, leaving 12 bases between them. Germline CDR1 reads SGHNT; CDR2 reads YYREEE (reference sequence). The CDR3 runs to 13 residues. DNA of the CDR3: TGTGCCAGCAGTGCGGGGGTCGGCTATGGCTACACCTTC. Protein: CASSAGVGYGYTF.

The V and J genes are TRBV5-1 and TRBJ1-5; perhaps TRBD1 as D (6 bases). The CDR3 runs to 13 residues. Trimming shortened V by 4 bases and J by 3 bases, and 8 bases separated the two germline ends. Germline V gene lookup returns CDR1 SGHRS and CDR2 YFSETQ. The CDR3 region is CASSRDINQPQHF. Written as DNA, the CDR3 is TGCGCCAGCAGCCGGGACATCAATCAGCCCCAGCATTTT. The full variable domain, its missing parts supplied by reference TRBV5-1 and TRBJ1-5, is KAGVTQTPRYLIKTRGQQVTLSCSPISGHRSVSWYQQTPGQGLQFLFEYFSETQRNKGNFPGRFSGRQFSNSRSEMNVSTLELGDSALYLCASSRDINQPQHFGDGTRLSIL.

This clone has only a few counts. Additional DNA sequences in this sample encode the identical CDR3. The rearrangement joins TRBV24-1 to TRBJ2-2; 9 bases agree with TRBD1. This CDR3 is built from 16 residues. The J segment lost 3 bases and the V segment lost 3 bases, leaving 4 bases of the junction unmatched. The germline V gene encodes CDR1 KGHDR and CDR2 SFDVKD. The CDR3: CATSDPGQGDTGELFF. CDR3 coding DNA: TGTGCCACCAGTGATCCGGGACAGGGCGACACCGGGGAGCTGTTTTTT.

V and J are TRBV6-6 and TRBJ1-2; 8 bases agree with TRBD1. Germline CDR1 reads MNHNY; CDR2 reads SVGAGI (reference sequence). The CDR3 length is 15 residues. The junction had 3 bases not matched to a gene; V was cut back by 2 bases and J by 1 base. For the CDR3, the DNA is TGTGCCAGCAGTTACGACAGGGGTAGTAACTATGGCTACACCTTC. The encoded protein is CASSYDRGSNYGYTF.

The chain recombines TRBV6-1 with TRBJ1-1; 8 nucleotides agree with TRBD1. CDR3 size: 14 residues. Per the germline V gene, CDR1 is MNHNS and CDR2 is SASEGT. Losses at the gene ends were 5 bases for V and 6 bases for J; bases not matched to a gene: 8. The CDR3 coding sequence is TGTGCCAGCAGTTTTTCGACAGGGGATCCTGAAGCTTTCTTT. It translates to CASSFSTGDPEAFF.

The J gene is TRBJ2-7, the V gene TRBV2; D ambiguous. This CDR3 region has 12 residues. Trimming cost V 8 bases and J 0 bases, with 8 bases left between them. Germline V gene sequence: CDR1 SNHLY, CDR2 FYNNEI. This chain's CDR3 is CASGKSSYEQYF. The DNA of the CDR3 is TGTGCCAGCGGCAAATCCTCCTACGAGCAGTACTTC. Supplemented by reference TRBV2 and TRBJ2-7, the full variable domain reads EPEVTQTPSHQVTQMGQEVILRCVPISNHLYFYWYRQILGQKVEFLVSFYNNEISEKSEIFDDQFSVERPDGSNFTLKIRSTKLEDSAMYFCASGKSSYEQYFGPGTRLTVT.

This clone was recorded once. This chain links TRBV9 with TRBJ1-3; D may be TRBD1 (6 bases). V was trimmed by 1 base and J by 0 bases, leaving 14 bases between them. The length of the CDR3 is 17 residues. The V gene's germline CDR1 is SGDLS and CDR2 YYNGEE. The CDR3 loop reads CASSVLDSRFSGNTIYF. The CDR3 DNA is TGTGCCAGCAGCGTATTGGACAGCCGCTTCTCTGGAAACACCATATATTTT.